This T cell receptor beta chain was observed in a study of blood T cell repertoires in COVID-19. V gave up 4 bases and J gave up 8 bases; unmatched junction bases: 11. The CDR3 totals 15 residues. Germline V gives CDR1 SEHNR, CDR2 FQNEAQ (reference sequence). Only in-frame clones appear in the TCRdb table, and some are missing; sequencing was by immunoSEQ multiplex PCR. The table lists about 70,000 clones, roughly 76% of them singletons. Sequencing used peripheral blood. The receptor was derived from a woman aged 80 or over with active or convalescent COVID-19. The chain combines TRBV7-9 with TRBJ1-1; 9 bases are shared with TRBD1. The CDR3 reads CASSSIQGAQREAFF. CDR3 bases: TGTGCCAGCAGCTCAATACAGGGGGCCCAACGGGAAGCTTTCTTT.